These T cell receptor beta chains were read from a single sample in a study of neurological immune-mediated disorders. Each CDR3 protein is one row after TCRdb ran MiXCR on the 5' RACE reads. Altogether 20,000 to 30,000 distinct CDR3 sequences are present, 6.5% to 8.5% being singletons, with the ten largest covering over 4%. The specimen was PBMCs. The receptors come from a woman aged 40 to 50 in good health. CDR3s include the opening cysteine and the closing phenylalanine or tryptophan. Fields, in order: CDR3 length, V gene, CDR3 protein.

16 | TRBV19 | CASSRSGRARTNEQFF
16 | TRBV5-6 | CASSLAPGGAGNTIYF
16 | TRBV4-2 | CASSQFKGQMPDTQYF
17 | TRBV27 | CASSPYRLTGLTDTQYF
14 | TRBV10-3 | CAISELRSGTEAFF
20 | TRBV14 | CASSQTGGALSGRTPYEQYF
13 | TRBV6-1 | CASGTGGSGTQYF
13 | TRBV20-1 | CSARGAPYNEQFF
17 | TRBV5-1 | CASSPRPTSDRTGELFF
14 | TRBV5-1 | CASSPPGGTHEQYF
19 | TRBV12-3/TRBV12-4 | CASSLSVLSQGPSSYEQYF
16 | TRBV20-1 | CSARDQTGHAYNEQFF
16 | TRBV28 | CASAPTGTTTYNEQFF
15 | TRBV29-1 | CSANRYGTSTDTQYF
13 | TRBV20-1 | CSAVGREGYEQYF
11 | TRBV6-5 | CASRTRAWEFF
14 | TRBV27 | CASSFAGGSYEQYF
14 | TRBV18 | CASSLGQNSYEQYF
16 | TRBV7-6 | CASSLGQGATNEKLFF
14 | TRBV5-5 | CASSLGLDNTEAFF
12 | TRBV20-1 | CSATDAGNTIYF
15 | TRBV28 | CASKTDRSSGNTIYF
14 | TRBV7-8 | CASSPGQGWSPLHF
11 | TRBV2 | CATTGGTEAFF
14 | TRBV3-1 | CASSQDPGDTEAFF
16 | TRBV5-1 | CASSPRAGVDTGELFF
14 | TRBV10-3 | CAISESGGGNTIYF
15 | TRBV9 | CASSVGTGVSYEQYF
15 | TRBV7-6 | CASSLSGGGWNEQFF
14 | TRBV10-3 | CAIKDSYSNQPQHF
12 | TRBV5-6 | CASSFPGYEQYF
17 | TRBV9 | CASSTGLAGKSTGELFF
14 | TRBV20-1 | CSADGTGGNYEQYF
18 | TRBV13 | CASSLGIERGVLYNEQFF
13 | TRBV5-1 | CASSTGPNTEAFF
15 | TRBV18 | CASSPGTSATDEQFF
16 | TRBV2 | CASSAGQGVVAGELFF
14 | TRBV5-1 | CASSSDTSTDTQYF
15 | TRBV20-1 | CSARVLAGITDTQYF
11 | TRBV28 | CAGLAVYEQYF
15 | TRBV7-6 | CASSSLAGVQETQYF
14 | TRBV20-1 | CSARDRSGWNEQFF
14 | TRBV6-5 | CASSQLLTKGTQYF
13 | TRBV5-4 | CASSWTSVDTQYF
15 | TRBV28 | CASSNRDRVGSEQFF
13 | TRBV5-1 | CASRIRQTEKLFF
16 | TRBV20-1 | CSARDNSAATNEKLFF
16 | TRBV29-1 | CSVEDPGQGALGELFF
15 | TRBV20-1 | CSAREQQGVNTEAFF
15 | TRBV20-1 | CSAQKMGGGPYEQYF
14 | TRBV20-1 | CSAQTTGGGNTIYF
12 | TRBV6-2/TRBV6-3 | CASEGTSHEQFF
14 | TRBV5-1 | CASSLTAMNTEAFF
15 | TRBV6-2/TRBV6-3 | CASLPWGSGSNEQYF
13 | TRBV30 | CAWSPPMRTEAFF